This entry lists 26 T cell receptor beta chains sequenced from one sample in a study of blood T cell repertoires in COVID-19. TCRdb's copy holds only in-frame clones and misses some; the assay was immunoSEQ multiplex PCR. The sample records about 270,000 clones, roughly 86% being singletons. Specimen: peripheral blood. The receptors were sampled from a man aged 35-49 years with active or convalescent COVID-19.

The CDR3 sequence: CASSQPGQGTDTQYF. The DNA of the CDR3 is TGTGCCAGCAGTCAGCCGGGACAGGGTACAGATACGCAGTATTTT. The V and J genes are TRBV28 and TRBJ2-3; 9 bases line up with TRBD1. The CDR3 consists of 15 residues. The germline V gene encodes CDR1 MDHEN and CDR2 SYDVKM. V was pared by 5 bases and J by 3 bases, with 6 bases of the junction left unmatched.

The chain is built from TRBV6-4 and TRBJ2-7, with 10 bases that match TRBD2. This CDR3 is built from 17 residues. Germline assignment: CDR1 MRHNA and CDR2 SNTAGT. Trimming took 8 bases from V and 4 from J; bases not matched to a gene: 17. The DNA for the CDR3 is TGTGCCAGCCCGACAGTCCTAGCGGGAGAAATAGGGTACGAGCAGTACTTC. Translated: CASPTVLAGEIGYEQYF.

The rearrangement joins TRBV30 to TRBJ2-7; TRBD1 matches at 7 bases. The V gene's germline CDR1 is GTSNPN and CDR2 SVGIG (reference sequence). J gave up 3 bases and V 8 bases, and 13 bases lay outside the gene matches. The CDR3 runs to 14 residues. This CDR3 reads CAGTGTESGYEQYF. The CDR3 coding sequence is TGTGCCGGAACCGGGACAGAATCAGGCTACGAGCAGTACTTC.

This chain uses TRBV7-3 with TRBJ2-2; 9 bases agree with TRBD1. Per the germline V gene, CDR1 is SGHTA and CDR2 is FQGTGA. The CDR3 extends over 16 amino acids. The V segment lost 5 bases and the J segment 5 bases; nucleotides outside the gene matches: 9. The CDR3 region has the DNA TGTGCCAGCAGCAAGGAACCGGGACAGGGAACCGGGGAGCTGTTTTTT. It specifies CASSKEPGQGTGELFF.

The V gene is TRBV10-2, the J gene TRBJ2-7; TRBD1 agrees at 12 bases. CDR1 WSHSY and CDR2 SAAADI come from the germline V gene. V shed 7 bases, J shed 5 bases, and the junction held 9 bases outside the gene matches. The CDR3 is made up of 15 amino acids. The chain's CDR3 is CASIQGQGAGDEQYF. In DNA form, the CDR3 reads TGCGCCAGCATCCAGGGACAGGGGGCCGGAGACGAGCAGTACTTC.

This chain links TRBV2 with TRBJ1-1, with D uncertain. The ends were cut back, 6 bases at V and 2 bases at J, with 10 bases in the middle. Germline CDR1 is SNHLY and CDR2 is FYNNEI. The CDR3 sequence is 13 residues long. CDR3 nucleotide sequence: TGTGCCAGCAGCGCCGGGTCTAACACTGAAGCTTTCTTT. Amino acid sequence: CASSAGSNTEAFF.

The chain couples TRBV12-3 or TRBV12-4 to TRBJ2-7; 8 bases are a match to TRBD1. J lost 2 bases, V lost 5 bases, and 2 bases had no gene match. The CDR3 length is 13 residues. CDR3 nucleotides: TGTGCCAGCAGTACAGGGGGTGCCTACGAGCAGTACTTC. This gives the protein CASSTGGAYEQYF.

The V call is TRBV9, the J call TRBJ1-5; D uncertain. The CDR3 runs to 14 residues. The germline V and J ends were trimmed by 0 bases and 1 base, with 5 bases remaining between them. The germline V gene has CDR1 SGDLS and CDR2 YYNGEE. The CDR3, as DNA: TGTGCCAGCAGCGTAGGGCAGAGCAATCAGCCCCAGCATTTT. Its translation: CASSVGQSNQPQHF.

This chain joins TRBV2 and TRBJ1-2; 8 positions agree with TRBD1. V lost 7 bases, J lost 2 bases, and 6 bases stayed unmatched. The CDR3 has 14 residues. Germline V gives CDR1 SNHLY, CDR2 FYNNEI. This CDR3 reads CASTTDRANYGYTF. CDR3 sequence (DNA): TGTGCCAGCACCACGGACAGGGCGAACTATGGCTACACCTTC. Complete variable domain (other parts from reference TRBV2 and TRBJ1-2): EPEVTQTPSHQVTQMGQEVILRCVPISNHLYFYWYRQILGQKVEFLVSFYNNEISEKSEIFDDQFSVERPDGSNFTLKIRSTKLEDSAMYFCASTTDRANYGYTFGSGTRLTVV.

This chain joins TRBV18 and TRBJ1-5; D possibly corresponds to TRBD1 (5 bases). Looked up from germline, CDR1 is KGHSH and CDR2 is LQKENI. The CDR3 loop spans 14 amino acids. The V gene lost 1 base and the J gene lost 1 base, with 5 bases spanning the gap. DNA for the CDR3: TGTGCCAGCTCACCACAGGGGAGCAATCAGCCCCAGCATTTT. It specifies CASSPQGSNQPQHF. The whole variable domain, filled in from reference TRBV18 and TRBJ1-5, reads NAGVMQNPRHLVRRRGQEARLRCSPMKGHSHVYWYRQLPEEGLKFMVYLQKENIIDESGMPKERFSAEFPKEGPSILRIQQVVRGDSAAYFCASSPQGSNQPQHFGDGTRLSIL.

This clone was seen a few times. The V and J genes are TRBV7-9 and TRBJ2-7; 11 bases are a match to TRBD1. V gave up 8 bases and J gave up 3 bases; unmatched junction bases: 3. This CDR3 spans 13 amino acids. Germline V gives CDR1 SEHNR, CDR2 FQNEAQ (reference sequence). CDR3: CASWGQGVYEQYF. Here the CDR3 DNA reads TGTGCCAGCTGGGGACAGGGGGTCTACGAGCAGTACTTC.

The V and J genes are TRBV6-4 and TRBJ2-3; the match to TRBD2 covers 12 bases. Germline lookup yields CDR1 MRHNA and CDR2 SNTAGT. V lost 6 bases to trimming and J lost 1 base; unmatched junction nucleotides: 2. The CDR3 loop spans 15 amino acids. The DNA of the CDR3 is TGTGCCAGCAGCAGACTAGCGGGAGGCACAGATACGCAGTATTTT. The encoded protein is CASSRLAGGTDTQYF.

The chain employs TRBV10-1 and TRBJ1-2; the D gene is possibly TRBD1 (6 bases). This CDR3 contains 17 residues. Trimming removed 8 bases from V and 5 bases from J, with 27 bases in between. Looked up from germline, CDR1 is WNHNN and CDR2 is SYGVQD (reference sequence). The CDR3 coding sequence is TGCGCCAGCCCGTCCTCCACAGGGTGCTCAGCTAGATATGGCTACACCTTC. As protein: CASPSSTGCSARYGYTF.

The chain recombines TRBV29-1 with TRBJ2-3, with 10 positions matching TRBD1. Germline-derived CDR1 and CDR2 are SQVTM and ANQGSEA. J lost 0 bases, V lost 5 bases, and 5 bases had no gene match. CDR3 length: 15 amino acids. DNA of the CDR3: TGCAGCGTTTCGGGACAGGGGACTAGCACAGATACGCAGTATTTT. It specifies CSVSGQGTSTDTQYF.

V and J are TRBV5-6 and TRBJ2-5; TRBD1 might be the D (6 bases). The V and J ends lost 6 bases and 3 bases respectively, with 6 bases between them. The CDR3 has 11 amino acids. CDR1 is SGHDT and CDR2 is YYEEEE in the germline V gene. The CDR3 nucleotides read TGTGCCAGCAAGGGGGAAGAGACCCAGTACTTC. It codes for CASKGEETQYF.

The rearrangement links TRBV19 to TRBJ1-6, with TRBD1 as a possible D gene (5 bases). The length of the CDR3 is 20 residues. The V end was cut by 7 bases, the J end by 5 bases, with 30 bases between. Germline V gene sequence: CDR1 LNHDA, CDR2 SQIVND (reference sequence). This CDR3 reads CASTPFIGGDLRTNNSPLHF. As DNA, the CDR3 is TGTGCCAGTACCCCCTTCATTGGAGGGGACTTACGAACGAATAATTCACCCCTCCACTTT.

This chain links TRBV28 with TRBJ1-6, with D uncertain. The CDR3 is 16 residues long. Germline loops: CDR1 MDHEN, CDR2 SYDVKM. V was trimmed by 5 bases and J by 0 bases, leaving 11 bases between them. The CDR3 bases are TGTGCCAGCAGTCCTCCGGGGAGCTCCTATAATTCACCCCTCCACTTT. It is translated as CASSPPGSSYNSPLHF. Full variable domain (rest looked up from reference TRBV28 and TRBJ1-6): DVKVTQSSRYLVKRTGEKVFLECVQDMDHENMFWYRQDPGLGLRLIYFSYDVKMKEKGDIPEGYSVSREKKERFSLILESASTNQTSMYLCASSPPGSSYNSPLHFGNGTRLTVT.

This sequence joins TRBV19 and TRBJ2-1; TRBD1 is a possible D gene (6 bases). V lost 2 bases to trimming and J lost 5 bases, with 10 bases between them. The CDR3 runs 14 residues. Looked up from germline, CDR1 is LNHDA and CDR2 is SQIVND (reference sequence). In DNA, the CDR3 is TGTGCCAGTAGTATATTTAAGGGGGACAATGAGCAGTTCTTC. It translates to CASSIFKGDNEQFF. Full variable domain (remainder filled in from reference TRBV19 and TRBJ2-1): DGGITQSPKYLFRKEGQNVTLSCEQNLNHDAMYWYRQDPGQGLRLIYYSQIVNDFQKGDIAEGYSVSREKKESFPLTVTSAQKNPTAFYLCASSIFKGDNEQFFGPGTRLTVL.

Notes on this clone: The same CDR3 also results from other DNA sequences found in this sample. The V call is TRBV30, the J call TRBJ1-5; possible D gene TRBD1, 5 bases. Germline CDR1 GTSNPN, CDR2 SVGIG (reference sequence). This CDR3 has 13 amino acids. The V end lost 0 bases, the J end lost 2 bases, and 5 bases lay between the germline ends. DNA for the CDR3: TGTGCCTGGAGTGTAGGGGGCAATCAGCCCCAGCATTTT. Translation gives CAWSVGGNQPQHF. The full variable domain, its missing parts supplied by reference TRBV30 and TRBJ1-5, is SQTIHQWPATLVQPVGSPLSLECTVEGTSNPNLYWYRQAAGRGLQLLFYSVGIGQISSEVPQNLSASRPQDRQFILSSKKLLLSDSGFYLCAWSVGGNQPQHFGDGTRLSIL.

V gene TRBV5-1 combines with J gene TRBJ2-7, with D possibly being TRBD2 (5 bases). CDR1 SGHRS and CDR2 YFSETQ come from the germline V gene. With 0 bases removed from V and 5 bases from J, the gap between germline ends came to 9 bases. The CDR3 covers 13 residues. This chain's CDR3 is CASSLDEGNEQYF. The CDR3 DNA reads TGCGCCAGCAGCTTGGACGAGGGCAACGAGCAGTACTTC.

This clone has only one observation. CDR3 sequence: CASSLAGGTYNEQFF. For the CDR3, the DNA is TGTGCCAGCAGTCTAGCGGGGGGCACCTACAATGAGCAGTTCTTC. The V call is TRBV6-5, the J call TRBJ2-1; 11 bases map to TRBD2. The CDR3 totals 15 residues. The V gene's germline CDR1 is MNHEY and CDR2 SVGAGI. V was clipped by 5 bases and J by 2 bases; unmatched bases: 2.

CDR3 DNA: TGTGCCAGCAGCGCCGGCGGGGGCAGGTTCTACGAGCAGTACTTC. Amino acids: CASSAGGGRFYEQYF. V and J are TRBV9 and TRBJ2-7, with D possibly TRBD2 on 7 matching bases. This CDR3 is built from 15 residues. V was clipped by 3 bases and J by 3 bases, with 16 bases between them. Germline values: CDR1 SGDLS, CDR2 YYNGEE.

The CDR3 sequence is CASSLAGQTAGANVLTF. CDR3 DNA: TGCGCCAGCAGCTTGGCAGGCCAGACCGCCGGGGCCAACGTCCTGACTTTC. The chain combines TRBV5-1 with TRBJ2-6; D unresolved. Trimming stripped 0 bases from V and 4 bases from J, with 14 bases between. The CDR3 is 17 residues long. Germline V gene sequence: CDR1 SGHRS, CDR2 YFSETQ.

This sequence joins TRBV29-1 and TRBJ1-1; 7 nucleotides match TRBD1. Germline CDR1 is SQVTM and CDR2 is ANQGSEA. The CDR3 runs 11 residues. V trimming: 6 bases; J trimming: 4 bases; junction bases outside the gene matches: 2. As DNA, the CDR3 is TGCAGCGTGGGGACAGTCACTGAAGCTTTCTTT. Translated: CSVGTVTEAFF.

The chain employs TRBV27 and TRBJ2-1; D is perhaps TRBD2 (6 bases). The CDR3 length is 17 residues. CDR1 and CDR2 from the germline V gene are MNHEY and SMNVEV (reference sequence). Trimming stripped 6 bases from V and 1 base from J, with 19 bases between. In DNA, the CDR3 is TGTGCCAGCAGCTATCAGGGTAGCGGAGATTCCTACAATGAGCAGTTCTTC. Residues: CASSYQGSGDSYNEQFF.

The chain uses TRBV13 and TRBJ2-7, with 11 bases matching TRBD2. Unmatched junction bases numbered 6, after V lost 5 bases and J lost 0 bases. Germline V CDR1 and CDR2: PRHDT, FYEKMQ (reference sequence). This CDR3 contains 16 residues. DNA for the CDR3: TGTGCCAGCAGCCTACCGGGACTAGCGGTCTCCTACGAGCAGTACTTC. Its protein is CASSLPGLAVSYEQYF.